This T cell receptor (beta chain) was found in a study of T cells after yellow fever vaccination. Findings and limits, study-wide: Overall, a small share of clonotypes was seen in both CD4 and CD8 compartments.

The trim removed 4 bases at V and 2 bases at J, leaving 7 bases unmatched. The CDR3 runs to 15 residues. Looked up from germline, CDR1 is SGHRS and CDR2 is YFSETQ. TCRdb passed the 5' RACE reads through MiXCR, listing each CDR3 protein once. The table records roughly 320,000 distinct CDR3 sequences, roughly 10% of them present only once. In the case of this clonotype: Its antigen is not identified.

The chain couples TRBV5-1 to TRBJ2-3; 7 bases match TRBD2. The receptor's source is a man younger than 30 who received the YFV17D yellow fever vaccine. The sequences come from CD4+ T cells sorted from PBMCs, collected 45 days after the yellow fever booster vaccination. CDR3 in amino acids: CASSGGDYTTDTQYF. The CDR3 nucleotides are TGCGCCAGCAGCGGAGGGGACTACACCACAGATACGCAGTATTTT.